What follows describes a single TCR beta chain. The antigen is unknown. The time point is: cycle 4 day 1 (C4D1), after less than 7 weeks of nivolumab. There was relapse after autologous stem cell transplantation in every patient, and there was variation in brentuximab vedotin exposure. The sample belongs to a study of PD-1 blockade in classical Hodgkin lymphoma. Across the whole study: Intravenous delivery of nivolumab at 3 mg/kg to patients occurred every 2 weeks.

CDR1 and CDR2 (germline): MRHNA, SNTAGT. The CDR3 is 18 residues long. Trimming took 5 bases from V and 1 from J; bases not matched to a gene: 9. Study-wide results and caveats: Before treatment, complete responders showed about the same diversity as newly diagnosed patients. Prior therapy or disease activity may underlie the repertoire differences, whose causes remain undefined. After ASCT, patients who started nivolumab under 1 year later were excluded.

Here immunoSEQ multiplex PCR was the method, and the copy in TCRdb shows in-frame clones only, minus some. The table has roughly 21,000 clones, approximately 85% seen once. This clonotype originated in a human donor with classical Hodgkin lymphoma. Material: peripheral blood mononuclear cells (PBMCs), obtained before the fourth cycle of nivolumab. The V call is TRBV6-4, the J call TRBJ2-1, with 12 bases lining up with TRBD2. The CDR3 protein is CASSSFRLAGVSYNEQFF. Here the CDR3 DNA reads TGTGCCAGCAGTTCGTTCCGACTAGCGGGAGTTTCCTACAATGAGCAGTTCTTC.